This T cell receptor beta chain was obtained from a study of graft-versus-host responses after intestinal transplantation. About the study: Anti-thymocyte globulin induction was given to all recipients, followed by tacrolimus and steroids for around three years.

Study observations and caveats: Early declines in HvG clones that occurred post-transplant were associated with peak circulating GvH clone levels. Ileal or blood samples showed some GvH clones first, and such clones were also found in recipient marrow.

Some clones are missing from TCRdb's copy, which holds only in-frame ones; the method was immunoSEQ multiplex PCR. This table holds tens of thousands of clones, 75% to 95% found once. Concerning this clone: Its antigen is currently unknown.

V was trimmed by 3 bases and J by 6 bases, leaving 14 bases between them. In germline, CDR1 is SGHNT, CDR2 YYREEE (reference sequence). This CDR3 is 14 amino acids long. This TCR was sampled from a human patient who received an intestinal transplant, so some T cells may come from the graft donor. Sequencing used PBMCs, obtained 650 to 680 days after intestinal transplant. The chain joins TRBV5-4 to TRBJ2-3; D is possibly TRBD1 (5 bases). Here the CDR3 reads CASSWWGLEDTQYF. CDR3 nucleotides: TGTGCCAGCAGCTGGTGGGGCCTGGAGGATACGCAGTATTTT.